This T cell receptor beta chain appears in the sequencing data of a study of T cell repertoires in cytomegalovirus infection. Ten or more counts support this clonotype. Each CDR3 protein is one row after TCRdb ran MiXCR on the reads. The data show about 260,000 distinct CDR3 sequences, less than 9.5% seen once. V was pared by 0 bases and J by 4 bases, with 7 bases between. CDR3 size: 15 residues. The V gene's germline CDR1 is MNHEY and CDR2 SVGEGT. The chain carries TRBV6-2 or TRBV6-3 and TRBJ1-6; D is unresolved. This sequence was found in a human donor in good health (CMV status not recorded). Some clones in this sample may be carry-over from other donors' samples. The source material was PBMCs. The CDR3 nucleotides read TGTGCCAGCAGTTACTCGAAGGCGTATAATTCACCCCTCCACTTT. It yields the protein CASSYSKAYNSPLHF.